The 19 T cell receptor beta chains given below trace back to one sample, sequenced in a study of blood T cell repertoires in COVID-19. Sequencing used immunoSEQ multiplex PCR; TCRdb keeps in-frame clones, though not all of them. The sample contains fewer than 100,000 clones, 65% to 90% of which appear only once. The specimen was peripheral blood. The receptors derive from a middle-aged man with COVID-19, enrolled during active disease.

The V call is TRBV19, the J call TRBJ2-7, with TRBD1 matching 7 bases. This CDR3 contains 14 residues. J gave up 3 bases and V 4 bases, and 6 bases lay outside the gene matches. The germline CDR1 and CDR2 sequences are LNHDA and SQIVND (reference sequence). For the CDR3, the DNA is TGTGCCAGTAGTAAGGGACAGATTAACTACGAGCAGTACTTC. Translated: CASSKGQINYEQYF.

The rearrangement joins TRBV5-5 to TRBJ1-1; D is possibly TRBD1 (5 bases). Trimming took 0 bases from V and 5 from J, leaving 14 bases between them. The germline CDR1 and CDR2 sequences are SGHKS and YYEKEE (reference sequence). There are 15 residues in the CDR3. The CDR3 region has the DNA TGTGCCAGCAGCTTGGTTGGTGGGGCGCGGACTGAAGCTTTCTTT. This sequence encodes CASSLVGGARTEAFF.

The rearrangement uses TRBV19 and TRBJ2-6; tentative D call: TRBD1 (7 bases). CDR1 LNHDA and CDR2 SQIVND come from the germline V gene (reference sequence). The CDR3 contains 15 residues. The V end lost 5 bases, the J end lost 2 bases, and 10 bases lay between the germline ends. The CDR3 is CASSAGTAGANVLTF. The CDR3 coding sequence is TGTGCCAGTAGTGCGGGGACAGCTGGGGCCAACGTCCTGACTTTC.

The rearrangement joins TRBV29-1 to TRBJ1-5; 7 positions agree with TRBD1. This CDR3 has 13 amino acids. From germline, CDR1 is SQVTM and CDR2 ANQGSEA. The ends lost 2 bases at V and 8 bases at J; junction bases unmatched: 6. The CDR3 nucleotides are TGCAGCGTTGAACAGGGGGAATGGGAGCCCCAGCATTTT. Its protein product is CSVEQGEWEPQHF.

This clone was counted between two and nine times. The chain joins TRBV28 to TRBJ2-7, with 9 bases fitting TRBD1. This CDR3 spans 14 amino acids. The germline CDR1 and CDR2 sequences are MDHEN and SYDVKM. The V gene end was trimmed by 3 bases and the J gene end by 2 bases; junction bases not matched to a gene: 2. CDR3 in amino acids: CASSLDRGTYEQYF. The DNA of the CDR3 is TGTGCCAGCAGTTTGGACAGGGGAACCTACGAGCAGTACTTC.

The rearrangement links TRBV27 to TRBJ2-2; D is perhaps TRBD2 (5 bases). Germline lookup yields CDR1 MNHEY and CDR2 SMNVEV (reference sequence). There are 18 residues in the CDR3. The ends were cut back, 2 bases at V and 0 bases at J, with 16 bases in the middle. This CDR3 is CASSLAPLVGTNTGELFF. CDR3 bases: TGTGCCAGCAGTTTAGCCCCCCTAGTCGGGACGAACACCGGGGAGCTGTTTTTT.

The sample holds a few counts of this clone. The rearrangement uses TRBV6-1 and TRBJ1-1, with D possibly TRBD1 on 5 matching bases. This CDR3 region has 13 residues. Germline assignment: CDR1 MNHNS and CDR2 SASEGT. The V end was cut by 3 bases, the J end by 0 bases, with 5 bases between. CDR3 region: CASSETVNTEAFF. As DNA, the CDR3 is TGTGCCAGCAGTGAGACAGTGAACACTGAAGCTTTCTTT.

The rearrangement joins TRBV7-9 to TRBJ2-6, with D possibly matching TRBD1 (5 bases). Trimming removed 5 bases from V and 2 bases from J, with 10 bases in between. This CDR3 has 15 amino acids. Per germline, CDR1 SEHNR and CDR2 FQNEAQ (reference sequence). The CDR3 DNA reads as TGTGCCAGCAGCGACAGTCTACCTGGGGCCAACGTCCTGACTTTC. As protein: CASSDSLPGANVLTF.

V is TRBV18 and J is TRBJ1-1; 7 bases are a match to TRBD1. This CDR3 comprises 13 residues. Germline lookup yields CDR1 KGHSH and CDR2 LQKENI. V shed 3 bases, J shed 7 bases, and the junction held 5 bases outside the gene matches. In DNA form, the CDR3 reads TGTGCCAGCTCACCCCCCGACAGGGTTGAAGCTTTCTTT. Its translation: CASSPPDRVEAFF.

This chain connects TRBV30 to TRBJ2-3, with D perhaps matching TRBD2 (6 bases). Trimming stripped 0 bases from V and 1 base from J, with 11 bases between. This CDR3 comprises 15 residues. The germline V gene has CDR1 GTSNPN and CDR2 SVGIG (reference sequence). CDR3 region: CAWSVRGKRTDTQYF. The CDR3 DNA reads TGTGCCTGGAGTGTACGCGGGAAACGCACAGATACGCAGTATTTT.

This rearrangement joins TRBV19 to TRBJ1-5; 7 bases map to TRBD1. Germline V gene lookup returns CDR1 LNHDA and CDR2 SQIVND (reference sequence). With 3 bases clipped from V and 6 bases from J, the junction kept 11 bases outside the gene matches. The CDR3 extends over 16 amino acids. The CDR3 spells CASSIRRQGSPQPQHF. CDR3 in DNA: TGTGCCAGTAGTATCAGACGACAGGGATCCCCTCAGCCCCAGCATTTT.

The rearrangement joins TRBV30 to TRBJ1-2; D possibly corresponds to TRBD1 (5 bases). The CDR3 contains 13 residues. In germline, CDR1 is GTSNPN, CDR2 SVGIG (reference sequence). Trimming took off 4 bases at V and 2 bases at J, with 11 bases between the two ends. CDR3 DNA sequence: TGTGCCTGGACGGAGGGGCCGAACTATGGCTACACCTTC. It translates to CAWTEGPNYGYTF.

CDR3 sequence reads: CATREDTNEKLFF. CDR3 in DNA: TGTGCCACACGGGAGGACACTAATGAAAAACTGTTTTTT. V is TRBV6-5 and J is TRBJ1-4; D gene ambiguous. Per the germline V gene, CDR1 is MNHEY and CDR2 is SVGAGI. Trimming removed 10 bases from V and 2 bases from J, with 11 bases in between. The CDR3 sequence is 13 residues long.

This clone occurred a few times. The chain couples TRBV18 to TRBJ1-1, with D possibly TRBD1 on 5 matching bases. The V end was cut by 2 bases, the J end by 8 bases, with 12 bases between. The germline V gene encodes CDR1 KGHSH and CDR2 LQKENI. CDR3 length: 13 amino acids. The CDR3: CASSPLGQGEAFF. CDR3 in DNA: TGTGCCAGCTCACCATTGGGCCAGGGAGAAGCTTTCTTT. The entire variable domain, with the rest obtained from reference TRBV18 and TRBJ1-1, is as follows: NAGVMQNPRHLVRRRGQEARLRCSPMKGHSHVYWYRQLPEEGLKFMVYLQKENIIDESGMPKERFSAEFPKEGPSILRIQQVVRGDSAAYFCASSPLGQGEAFFGQGTRLTVV.

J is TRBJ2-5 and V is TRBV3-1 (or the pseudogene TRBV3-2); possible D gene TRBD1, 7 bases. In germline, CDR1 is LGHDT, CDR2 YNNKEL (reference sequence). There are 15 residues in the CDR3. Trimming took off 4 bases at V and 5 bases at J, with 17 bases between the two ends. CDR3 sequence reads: CASSPGGRIAETQYF. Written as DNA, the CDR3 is TGTGCCAGCAGCCCAGGGGGGAGGATAGCTGAGACCCAGTACTTC.

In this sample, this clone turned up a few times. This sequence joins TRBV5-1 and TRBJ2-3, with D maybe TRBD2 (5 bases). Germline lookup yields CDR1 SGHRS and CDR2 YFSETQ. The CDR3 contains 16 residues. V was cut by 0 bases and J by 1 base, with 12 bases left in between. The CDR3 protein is CASSLGLVGGTDTQYF. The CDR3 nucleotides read TGCGCCAGCAGCTTGGGACTTGTGGGAGGCACAGATACGCAGTATTTT.

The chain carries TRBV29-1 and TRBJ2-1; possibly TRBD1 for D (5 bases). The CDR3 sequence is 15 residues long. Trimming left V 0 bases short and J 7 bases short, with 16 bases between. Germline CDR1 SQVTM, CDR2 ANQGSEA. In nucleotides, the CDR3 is TGCAGCGTTGAAGACAGGGCGGTAAATTTAAATGAGCAGTTCTTC. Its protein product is CSVEDRAVNLNEQFF.

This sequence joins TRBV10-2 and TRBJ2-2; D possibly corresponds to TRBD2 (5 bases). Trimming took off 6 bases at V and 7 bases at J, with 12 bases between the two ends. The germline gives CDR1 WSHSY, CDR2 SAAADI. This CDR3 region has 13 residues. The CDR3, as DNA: TGCGCCAGCAGGTCTAGCTCAATCGGGGAGCTGTTTTTT. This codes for CASRSSSIGELFF.

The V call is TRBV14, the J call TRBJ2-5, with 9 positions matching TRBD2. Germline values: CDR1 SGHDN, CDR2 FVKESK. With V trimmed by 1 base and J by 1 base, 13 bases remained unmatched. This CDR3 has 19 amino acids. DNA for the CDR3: TGTGCCAGCAGCCAAGTCGTCTGGCTCGCGGGAGGGACCCAAGAGACCCAGTACTTC. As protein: CASSQVVWLAGGTQETQYF.